The 15 T cell receptor beta chains given below trace back to one sample, sequenced in a study of identifying expanded T cells in peripheral blood (dated by TCRdb to between 2018 and 2021). Library creation used the immunoSEQ multiplex PCR assay. Here the immuneACCESS table is served through TCRdb, limited to in-frame sequences with V and J called. Missing clones are a known gap in these copies; in checked studies unresolved V genes cover under half, and the rest lacks a known reason. The sample table holds some 65,000 clones, of which over 75% were seen once. The biggest ten clones account for about 20% of the sample. The specimen was blood. The receptors were sampled from a person aged 18 to 75 in good health.

This clone was recorded only once. This chain uses TRBV7-9 with TRBJ2-7; 7 bases align to TRBD1. The germline gives CDR1 SEHNR, CDR2 FQNEAQ (reference sequence). This CDR3 spans 14 amino acids. V shed 5 bases, J shed 5 bases, and the junction held 9 bases outside the gene matches. The CDR3 region is CASSHRGSVHEQYV. The CDR3 DNA sequence: TGTGCCAGCAGCCACAGGGGATCGGTCCACGAGCAGTACGTC.

This clone was recorded many times. The chain joins TRBV4-2 to TRBJ2-1; D not resolved. The CDR3 is 17 residues long. CDR1 and CDR2 from the germline V gene are LGHNA and YNFKEQ. V gave up 0 bases and J gave up 6 bases, with 18 bases separating them. The CDR3 bases are TGTGCCAGCAGCCAAGATCTGGGTCGGGCCGCACTCAATGAGCAGTTCTTC. Its protein is CASSQDLGRAALNEQFF.

This clone appeared once. This chain connects TRBV7-2 to TRBJ2-1; tentatively, D is TRBD2 (6 bases). This CDR3 has 15 amino acids. The germline V gene encodes CDR1 SGHTA and CDR2 FQGNSA. The V gene lost 6 bases and the J gene lost 0 bases, with 12 bases spanning the gap. CDR3 amino acids: CASSGGTGSYNEQFF. The CDR3, as DNA: TGTGCCAGCAGTGGCGGGACGGGCTCCTACAATGAGCAGTTCTTC.

This clone was seen ten or more times. The chain joins TRBV7-6 to TRBJ1-1; D perhaps matches TRBD1 (6 bases). Germline values: CDR1 SGHVS, CDR2 FNYEAQ. CDR3 length equals 14 residues. The ends were cut back, 2 bases at V and 1 base at J, with 8 bases in the middle. CDR3 amino acids: CASSLQGPNTEAFF. In nucleotides, the CDR3 is TGTGCCAGCAGCTTACAGGGGCCGAACACTGAAGCTTTCTTT.

V is TRBV7-2 and J is TRBJ2-7, with TRBD2 matching 9 bases. After removal of 2 bases from V and 1 base from J, the junction contained 3 bases not matched to a gene. The CDR3 loop spans 15 amino acids. Germline values: CDR1 SGHTA, CDR2 FQGNSA. CDR3: CASSLSGRRSYEQYF. The CDR3, as DNA: TGTGCCAGCAGCTTAAGCGGGAGGCGGTCCTACGAGCAGTACTTC. Drawing the rest from reference TRBV7-2 and TRBJ2-7, the complete variable domain is GAGVSQSPSNKVTEKGKDVELRCDPISGHTALYWYRQSLGQGLEFLIYFQGNSAPDKSGLPSDRFSAERTGGSVSTLTIQRTQQEDSAVYLCASSLSGRRSYEQYFGPGTRLTVT.

The V call is TRBV5-4, the J call TRBJ2-7; maybe TRBD1 (6 bases). V was clipped by 5 bases and J by 0 bases, with 12 bases between them. The CDR3 covers 14 residues. CDR1 and CDR2 (germline): SGHNT, YYREEE (reference sequence). DNA of the CDR3: TGTGCCAGCAGTTCCAAGGACAGCTCCTACGAGCAGTACGTC. Its protein product is CASSSKDSSYEQYV.

This chain uses TRBV20-1 with TRBJ2-1, with no clear D. CDR1 and CDR2 (germline): DFQATT, SNEGSKA (reference sequence). The CDR3 length is 11 residues. V was trimmed by 5 bases and J by 7 bases, leaving 9 bases between them. CDR3 nucleotide sequence: TGCAGTGCTGACCTAGGGAATGAGCAGTTCTTC. It is translated as CSADLGNEQFF.

As for this clone: Sequence at one end of the junction differs from germline and may be a read error. The gene calls are TRBV6-5 and TRBJ2-1, with D perhaps matching TRBD2 (5 bases). The CDR3 is made up of 15 amino acids. Germline V CDR1 and CDR2: MNHEY, SVGAGI. CDR3 nucleotides: TGTGCCAGCACCCACCCGGGCGGGCAGTACAGTGAGCAGTTCTTC. It is translated as CASTHPGGQYSEQFF.

The CDR3 is CASSLTGPGNTIYF. CDR3 nucleotide sequence: TGTGCCAGCAGCTTGACGGGACCGGGAAACACCATATATTTT. V is TRBV13 and J is TRBJ1-3; perhaps TRBD1 as D (5 bases). Per germline, CDR1 PRHDT and CDR2 FYEKMQ (reference sequence). Trimming shortened V by 3 bases and J by 4 bases, and 10 bases separated the two germline ends. The CDR3 consists of 14 residues.

J is TRBJ1-2 and V is TRBV23-1; D unresolved. TRBV23-1 is annotated as an ORF whose role is uncertain. The CDR3 covers 13 residues. The ends were cut back, 2 bases at V and 2 bases at J, with 6 bases in the middle. CDR3: CASSQRGNYGYTF. CDR3 in DNA: TGCGCCAGCAGTCAAAGAGGGAACTATGGCTACACCTTC.

This clone occurred once. This chain links TRBV5-1 with TRBJ2-3; 9 bases line up with TRBD1. CDR1 and CDR2 from the germline V gene are SGHRS and YFSETQ. The CDR3 has 15 amino acids. Trimming at V came to 4 bases and at J to 1 base, leaving 4 bases not matched to a gene. CDR3 in amino acids: CASSHRDRGTDTQYF. CDR3 nucleotides: TGCGCCAGCAGCCACCGGGACAGGGGCACAGATACGCAGTATTTT.

The chain carries TRBV27 and TRBJ1-3; D perhaps matches TRBD1 (6 bases). This CDR3 spans 18 amino acids. V lost 5 bases and J lost 5, with 25 bases in between. Germline CDR1 and CDR2: MNHEY and SMNVEV (reference sequence). CDR3 sequence: CASSPYPLTEGGRNTIYF. The CDR3 bases are TGTGCCAGCAGTCCTTATCCCCTAACGGAGGGGGGCAGAAACACCATATATTTT.

The chain recombines TRBV12-5 with TRBJ2-7; maybe TRBD1 (6 bases). The CDR3 spans 15 residues. V was trimmed by 8 bases and J by 0 bases, leaving 17 bases between them. CDR1 and CDR2 from the germline V gene are LGHNT and FRNRAP. This CDR3 is CASWSGTYSSYEQYV. The CDR3 nucleotides read TGTGCTAGTTGGTCAGGGACATATAGCTCCTACGAGCAGTACGTC.

The J gene is TRBJ1-5, the V gene TRBV7-6; possible D gene TRBD1, 6 bases. Between the trimmed V and J ends, which lost 5 bases and 0 bases, there was a span of 17 bases. This CDR3 spans 17 amino acids. Germline V gene lookup returns CDR1 SGHVS and CDR2 FNYEAQ. CDR3 nucleotides: TGTGCCAGCAGCCAGCTACAGGGAGAATATAGCAATCAGCCCCAGCATTTT. Protein: CASSQLQGEYSNQPQHF.

This clone was seen only a few times. The chain couples TRBV7-8 to TRBJ2-7; 7 bases match TRBD2. Per the germline V gene, CDR1 is SGHVS and CDR2 is FQNEAQ. CDR3 length equals 14 residues. J lost 7 bases, V lost 5 bases, and 11 bases had no gene match. Here the CDR3 DNA reads TGTGCCAGCAGCGTTCTAGCGGAGTCCTTAGAGCAGTACTTC. Translation: CASSVLAESLEQYF.